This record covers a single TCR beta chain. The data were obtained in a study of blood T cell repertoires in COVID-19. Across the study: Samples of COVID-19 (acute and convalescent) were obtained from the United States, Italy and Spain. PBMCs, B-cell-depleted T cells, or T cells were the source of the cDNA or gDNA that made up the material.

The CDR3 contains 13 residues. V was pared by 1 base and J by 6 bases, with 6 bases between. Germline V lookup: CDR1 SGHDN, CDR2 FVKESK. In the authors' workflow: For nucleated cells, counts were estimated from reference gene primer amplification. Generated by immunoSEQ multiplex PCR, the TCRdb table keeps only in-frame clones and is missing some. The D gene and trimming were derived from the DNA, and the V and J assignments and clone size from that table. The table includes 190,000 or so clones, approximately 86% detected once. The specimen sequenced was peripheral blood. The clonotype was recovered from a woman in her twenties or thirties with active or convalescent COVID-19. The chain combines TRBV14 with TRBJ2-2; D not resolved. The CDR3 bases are TGTGCCAGCAGCCAAGTCTTCCCCGGGGAGCTGTTTTTT. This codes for CASSQVFPGELFF.